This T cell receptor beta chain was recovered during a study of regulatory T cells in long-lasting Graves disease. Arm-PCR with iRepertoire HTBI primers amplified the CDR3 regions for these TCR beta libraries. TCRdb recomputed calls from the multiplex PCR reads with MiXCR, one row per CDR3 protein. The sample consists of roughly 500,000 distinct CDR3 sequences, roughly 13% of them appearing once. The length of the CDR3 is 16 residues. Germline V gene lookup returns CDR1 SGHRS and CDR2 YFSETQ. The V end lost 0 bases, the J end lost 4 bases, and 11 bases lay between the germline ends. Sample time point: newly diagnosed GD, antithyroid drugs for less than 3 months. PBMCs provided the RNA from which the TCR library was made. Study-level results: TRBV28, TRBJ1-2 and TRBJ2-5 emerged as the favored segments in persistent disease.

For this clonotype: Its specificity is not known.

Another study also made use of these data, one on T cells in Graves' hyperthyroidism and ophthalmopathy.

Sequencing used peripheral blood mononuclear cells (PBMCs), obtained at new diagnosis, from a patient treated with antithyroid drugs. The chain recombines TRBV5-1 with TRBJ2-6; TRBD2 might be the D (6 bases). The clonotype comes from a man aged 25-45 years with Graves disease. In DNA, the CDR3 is TGCGCCAGCAGCTTGGTCGGGGGATTAGGGGCCAACGTCCTGACTTTC. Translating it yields CASSLVGGLGANVLTF.